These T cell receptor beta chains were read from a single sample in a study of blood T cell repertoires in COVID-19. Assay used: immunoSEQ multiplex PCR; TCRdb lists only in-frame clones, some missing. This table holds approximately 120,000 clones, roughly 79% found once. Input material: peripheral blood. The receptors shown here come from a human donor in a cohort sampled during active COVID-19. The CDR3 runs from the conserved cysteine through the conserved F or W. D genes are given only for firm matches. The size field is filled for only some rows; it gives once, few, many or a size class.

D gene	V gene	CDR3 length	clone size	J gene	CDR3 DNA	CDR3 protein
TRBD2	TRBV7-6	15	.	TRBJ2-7	TGTGCCAGCAGCTTGGTAGCGGGAGGGACCTACGAGCAGTACTTC	CASSLVAGGTYEQYF
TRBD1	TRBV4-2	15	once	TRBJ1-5	TGTGCCAGCAGCCAACAGGACAGGAGCAATCAGCCCCAGCATTTT	CASSQQDRSNQPQHF
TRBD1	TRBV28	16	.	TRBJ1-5	TGTGCCAGCAGCGCGAGGACAGGCCTCGTCAATCAGCCCCAGCATTTT	CASSARTGLVNQPQHF
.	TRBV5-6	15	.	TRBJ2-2	TGTGCCAGCAGCTTTATACAGGGAAACACCGGGGAGCTGTTTTTT	CASSFIQGNTGELFF
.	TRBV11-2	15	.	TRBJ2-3	TGTGCCAGCAGCTTCCGACCTTGGACACTGGGTACGCAGTATTTT	CASSFRPWTLGTQYF
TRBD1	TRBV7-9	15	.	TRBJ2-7	TGTGCCAGCAGCAGCGACAGGGGTTCCGCCTACGAGCAGTACTTC	CASSSDRGSAYEQYF
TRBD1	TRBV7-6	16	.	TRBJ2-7	TGTGCCAGCAGCTTTGGGACAGCCGCGGTGTCCTACGAGCAGTACTTC	CASSFGTAAVSYEQYF
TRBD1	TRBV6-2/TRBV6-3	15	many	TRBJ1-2	TGTGCCAGCAGTTACTCGCGGACAGGGGTCGATGGCTACACCTTC	CASSYSRTGVDGYTF
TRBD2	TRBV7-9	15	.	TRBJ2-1	TGTGCCAGCAGCTTATCCGGGGGGGCTGCCAATGAGCAGTTCTTC	CASSLSGGAANEQFF
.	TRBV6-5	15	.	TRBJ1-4	TGTGCCAGCAGTCCAGGACACCTCCGGTGGGAAAAACTGTTTTTT	CASSPGHLRWEKLFF
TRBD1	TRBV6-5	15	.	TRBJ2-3	TGTGCCAGCAGCTGGACAGGCACCGCGGCGGATACGCAGTATTTT	CASSWTGTAADTQYF
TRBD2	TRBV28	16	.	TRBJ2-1	TGTGCCAGCAGTTCCCGACTAGCGATCTCCTACAATGAGCAGTTCTTC	CASSSRLAISYNEQFF
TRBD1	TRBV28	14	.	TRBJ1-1	TGTGCCAGCACCGCCGGGACAGGGTACACTGAAGCTTTCTTT	CASTAGTGYTEAFF
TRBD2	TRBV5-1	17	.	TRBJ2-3	TGCGCCAGCAGCTTGGGGGGGACTAGCGGAAACACAGATACGCAGTATTTT	CASSLGGTSGNTDTQYF
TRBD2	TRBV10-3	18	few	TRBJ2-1	TGTGCCATCAGTGTGGGGAGTGGGGCGGGAGGTCCCTACAATGAGCAGTTCTTC	CAISVGSGAGGPYNEQFF
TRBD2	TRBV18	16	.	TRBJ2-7	TGTGCCAGCTCACCGCAGACTAGCGGGTTTACTAACGAGCAGTACTTC	CASSPQTSGFTNEQYF
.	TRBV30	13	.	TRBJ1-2	TGTGCCTGGAGTGTTCGGGGTGGATATGGCTACACCTTC	CAWSVRGGYGYTF
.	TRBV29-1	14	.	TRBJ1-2	TGCAGCGTAGACCCGGGGGGGAAAGGCTATGGCTACACCTTC	CSVDPGGKGYGYTF
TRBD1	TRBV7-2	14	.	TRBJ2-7	TGTGCCAGCAGCTTCCAGGGGGAGAACTACGAGCAGTACTTC	CASSFQGENYEQYF
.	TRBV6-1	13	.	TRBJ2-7	TGTGCCAGCAGTGAAGTACTAGCCGACGAGCAGTACTTC	CASSEVLADEQYF
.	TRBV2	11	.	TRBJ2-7	TGTGCCACCCCGTCCTCCTACGAGCAGTACTTC	CATPSSYEQYF
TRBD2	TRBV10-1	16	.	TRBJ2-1	TGCGCCAGCAGTGCCAGTGCCGGGGGGATCAACAATGAGCAGTTCTTC	CASSASAGGINNEQFF
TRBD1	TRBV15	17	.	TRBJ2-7	TGTGCCACCAGCAGAGGGAGGACAGGGGGATTGTCCGACGAGCAGTACTTC	CATSRGRTGGLSDEQYF
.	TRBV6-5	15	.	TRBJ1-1	TGTGCCAGCAGCCCACACGGGGGTTTAAGGACTGAAGCTTTCTTT	CASSPHGGLRTEAFF
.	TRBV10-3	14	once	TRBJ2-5	TGTGCCATCAGCCTCGGACAGAACCAAGAGACCCAGTACTTC	CAISLGQNQETQYF
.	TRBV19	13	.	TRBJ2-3	TGTGCCAGTAGATCTGGCAGCACAGATACGCAGTATTTT	CASRSGSTDTQYF
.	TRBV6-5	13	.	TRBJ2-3	TGTGCCAGCAAGGGGCTTTCACAGATTACGCAGTATTTT	CASKGLSQITQYF
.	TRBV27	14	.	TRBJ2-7	TGTGCCAGCAGACAAAGGACAGCCTTCTACGAGCAGTACTTC	CASRQRTAFYEQYF
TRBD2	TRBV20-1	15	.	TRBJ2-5	TGCAGTGCTAGTCCCGGACTAGGAATACAAGAGACCCAGTACTTC	CSASPGLGIQETQYF
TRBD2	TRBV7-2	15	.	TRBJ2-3	TGTGCCAGCAGCGAAGAACTAGCGGGAGCAGATACGCAGTATTTT	CASSEELAGADTQYF
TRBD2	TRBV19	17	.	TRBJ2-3	TGTGCCAGTAGTATACAGTGGCTAGCGGAGAGCACAGATACGCAGTATTTT	CASSIQWLAESTDTQYF
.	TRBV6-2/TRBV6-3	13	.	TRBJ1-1	TGTGCCAGCAGTTACCAGGGGAACACTGAAGCTTTCTTT	CASSYQGNTEAFF
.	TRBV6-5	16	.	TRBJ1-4	TGTGCCAGCAGTTCCCCCCCGGGGGGGGGCTCCGGAAAACTGTTTTTT	CASSSPPGGGSGKLFF
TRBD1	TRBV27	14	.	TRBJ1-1	TGTGCCAGCAGGACAGGGGTAGTGAACACTGAAGCTTTCTTT	CASRTGVVNTEAFF
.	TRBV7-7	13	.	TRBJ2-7	TGTGCCAGCAGCTTAAACAGGTTCGACGAGCAGTACTTC	CASSLNRFDEQYF
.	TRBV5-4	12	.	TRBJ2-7	TGTGCCAGCAGCTACGGGACCTACGAGCAGTACTTC	CASSYGTYEQYF
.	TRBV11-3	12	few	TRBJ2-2	TGTGCCAGCAGCACCACAGACAGGGAGCTGTTTTTT	CASSTTDRELFF